This record looks at one T cell receptor (beta chain) sequence and its context. Clones were sequenced by immunoSEQ multiplex PCR, and TCRdb holds only the in-frame ones, with some missing. The sample holds roughly 31,000 clones, roughly nine tenths seen once. This specimen comes from a study of T cell changes during pregnancy in multiple sclerosis. J gave up 4 bases and V 0 bases, and 5 bases lay outside the gene matches. CDR3 length: 15 amino acids. Per the germline V gene, CDR1 is LGHNA and CDR2 is YNFKEQ. This TCR derives from a female donor with multiple sclerosis, enrolled in a pregnancy study. Specimen: CD8+ T cells from peripheral blood mononuclear cells, collected before pregnancy. This rearrangement joins TRBV4-2 to TRBJ2-7; 8 bases line up with TRBD2. DNA of the CDR3: TGTGCCAGCAGCCAAGAAGCGGGGGTGATGTACGAGCAGTACTTC. Protein: CASSQEAGVMYEQYF.